This entry is about one TCR beta chain. An expansion of CD8+CD57+ cells by flow cytometry had been shown in patients chosen for sequencing. This record comes from a study of CD8+CD57+ T cells in acquired aplastic anemia. According to the study, genomic DNA was the template for TCR beta VDJ and CDR3 profiling. One entry per CDR3 protein results from TCRdb running MiXCR on the reads. The sample lists just over 200,000 distinct CDR3 sequences; about 62% were seen once. Trimming removed 0 bases at V and 2 bases at J, with 9 bases between. From germline, CDR1 is SGDLS and CDR2 YYNGEE. This CDR3 is built from 14 residues.

This clonotype was obtained from a human donor with aplastic anemia. The chain is built from TRBV9 and TRBJ2-7; D is ambiguous. The sequencing sample was made of sorted CD4+, CD8+, or CD8+CD57+ T cells (not recorded which) from PBMCs. CDR3 bases: TGTGCCAGCAGCGTAGGGGGTGGAGCCTACGAGCAGTACTTC. Translating gives CASSVGGGAYEQYF.